This TCR beta chain was obtained from a study of cytomegalovirus exposure and HLA in healthy donors. The PCR ran on 60 Vbeta and 13 Jbeta primers. This table comes from immunoSEQ multiplex PCR, and its TCRdb copy is limited to in-frame clones, with some not included. Its table lists 150,000 to 200,000 clones. Germline-derived CDR1 and CDR2 are LNHDA and SQIVND (reference sequence). Trimming took off 6 bases at V and 8 bases at J, with 13 bases between the two ends. The CDR3 length is 12 residues. The V call is TRBV19, the J call TRBJ1-1, with no clear D. The material sequenced was PBMCs. This TCR derives from a woman aged 55-69 years in good health and CMV-seronegative. The CDR3 region is CASREVGYEAFF. CDR3 nucleotides: TGTGCCAGTAGAGAGGTCGGGTACGAAGCTTTCTTT. The whole variable domain, filled in from reference TRBV19 and TRBJ1-1, reads DGGITQSPKYLFRKEGQNVTLSCEQNLNHDAMYWYRQDPGQGLRLIYYSQIVNDFQKGDIAEGYSVSREKKESFPLTVTSAQKNPTAFYLCASREVGYEAFFGQGTRLTVV.